The clone carrying this TCR beta chain was observed many times. As yet, its antigen is unknown. The CDR3 has 15 amino acids. The V gene end was trimmed by 3 bases and the J gene end by 5 bases; junction bases not matched to a gene: 7. Germline values: CDR1 MDHEN, CDR2 SYDVKM. Amplification of TCR alpha and beta CDR3 regions from RNA used iRepertoire nested multiplex PCR. For one-step reverse transcription and amplification, about 90-450 ng of tissue mRNA or PBMC total RNA was used. In TCRdb, the multiplex PCR reads were re-called with MiXCR into one record per CDR3 protein. The profile shows around 130,000 distinct CDR3 sequences, about 22% of them singletons. These data belong to a study of glioma-infiltrating T cells. General observations from the study: Tissue-blood divergence was below expectation in non-neoplastic patients, above in gliomas. Tissue and blood shared very few CDR3 sequences.

This TCR came from a human donor with low-grade glioma or glioblastoma, undergoing nonglioma brain surgery, or in good health (not recorded which). Sequencing used glioma tissue, nonneoplastic brain tissue, or PBMCs (not recorded which). The chain has TRBV28 and TRBJ1-3; 7 nucleotides agree with TRBD1. CDR3 protein: CASSFYRGGRNTIYF. DNA for the CDR3: TGTGCCAGCAGTTTTTACAGGGGCGGCAGAAACACCATATATTTT.